This T cell receptor beta chain was found in a study of cytomegalovirus exposure and HLA in healthy donors. Findings and limits, study-wide: Association of approximately 18,000 TCR beta sequences with HLA alleles was found at 0.05 false discovery rate in a later analysis.

60 Vbeta and 13 Jbeta primers were used in PCR. This table comes from immunoSEQ multiplex PCR, and its TCRdb copy is limited to in-frame clones, with some not included. The sample holds around 69,000 clones, over 60% seen once. CDR3 size: 17 residues. This clone has a handful of counts. Its antigen is not identified. Healthy people donating bone marrow made up the donors. Material for sequencing was PBMCs. The TCR originated in a man aged 35 to 55 in good health and CMV-seropositive. The rearrangement links TRBV1 to TRBJ2-7; TRBD2 was called by the table and not checked on the DNA. TRBV1 is noted as a pseudogene. The CDR3 DNA follows: TGCACCAGCAGCCAAGATCGAGTACTAGCGGATCCCTACGAGCAGTACTTC. It codes for CTSSQDRVLADPYEQYF.